This is a list of T cell receptor beta chains from one sample in a study of cytomegalovirus exposure and HLA in healthy donors. Sequenced by immunoSEQ multiplex PCR; TCRdb stores in-frame clones only, minus some. The sample lists 170,000 or so clones; 70% to 75% were seen once. The sequenced material came from PBMCs. The receptor set was obtained from a male donor in good health and CMV-seronegative. Both conserved end residues are part of each CDR3. Fields, in order: J gene, V gene, D gene, clone size, CDR3 protein, CDR3 DNA. A D gene is named only where the DNA matches it firmly. A row's size may be missing; if present it is once, few, many or a size class.

>TRBJ1-3|TRBV27|TRBD1|once
CASIRRQGRTGNTIYF
TGTGCCAGCATACGTAGACAGGGAAGGACTGGAAACACCATATATTTT
>TRBJ1-1|TRBV6-5|-|few
CASSLQTGANTEAFF
TGTGCCAGCAGTTTACAGACAGGAGCGAACACTGAAGCTTTCTTT
>TRBJ1-2|TRBV5-6|-|-
CASSGWGMRGYTF
TGTGCCAGCAGCGGGTGGGGCATGCGGGGCTACACCTTC
>TRBJ1-1|TRBV19|TRBD1|few
CASSLPRGLPYHTEAFF
TGTGCCAGTAGTCTACCCAGGGGGCTCCCGTACCACACTGAAGCTTTCTTT
>TRBJ2-1|TRBV7-7|TRBD2|-
CASSPGLAGFDEQFF
TGTGCCAGCAGCCCCGGTCTAGCGGGATTCGATGAGCAGTTCTTC
>TRBJ2-3|TRBV12-5|-|-
CASGLMEGASDTQYF
TGTGCTAGTGGTTTAATGGAGGGGGCGTCAGATACGCAGTATTTT
>TRBJ2-7|TRBV4-1|-|-
CASSQSGRREQYF
TGCGCCAGCAGCCAATCAGGCCGAAGGGAGCAGTACTTC
>TRBJ1-2|TRBV13|-|-
CASSLGQYGYTF
TGTGCCAGCAGCTTAGGACAGTATGGCTACACCTTC
>TRBJ1-6|TRBV11-2|TRBD1|few
CASSRQGEAPLHF
TGTGCCAGCAGCCGACAGGGGGAGGCACCCCTCCACTTT
>TRBJ2-1|TRBV12-5|-|-
CASGLLTYEQFF
TGTGCTAGTGGTTTGCTTACATACGAGCAGTTCTTC
>TRBJ2-3|TRBV6-4|TRBD1|-
CASRQGGADTQYF
TGTGCCAGTAGACAGGGCGGTGCAGATACGCAGTATTTT
>TRBJ2-1|TRBV11-2|-|-
CASSSPFTAHGVNEQFF
TGTGCCAGCAGCTCGCCCTTCACAGCTCACGGGGTCAATGAGCAGTTCTTC
>TRBJ2-7|TRBV10-3|TRBD1|-
CAIRPGTGEAYEQYF
TGTGCCATCAGGCCCGGGACAGGGGAGGCCTACGAGCAGTACTTC
>TRBJ1-1|TRBV5-1|TRBD1|-
CASSLGQGNPEAFF
TGCGCCAGCAGCTTGGGACAGGGTAATCCTGAAGCTTTCTTT
>TRBJ2-7|TRBV6-6|TRBD1|-
CASSYMTGLEQYF
TGTGCCAGCAGTTACATGACAGGGCTCGAGCAGTACTTC
>TRBJ2-7|TRBV6-5|-|few
CASSYSGTPSYEQYF
TGTGCCAGCAGTTACTCGGGGACTCCCTCCTACGAGCAGTACTTC
>TRBJ2-7|TRBV19|TRBD1|-
CASTPTGAKPDEQYF
TGTGCCAGTACCCCGACAGGGGCCAAGCCCGACGAGCAGTACTTC
>TRBJ1-1|TRBV7-2|-|-
CASSQGTVAAFF
TGTGCCAGCAGTCAAGGCACGGTAGCAGCTTTCTTT
>TRBJ2-4|TRBV12-5|-|-
CASGFRGSAKNIQYF
TGTGCTAGTGGTTTTCGGGGTTCGGCCAAAAACATTCAGTACTTC
>TRBJ1-5|TRBV30|-|-
CAWSVPVSNQPQHF
TGTGCCTGGAGTGTACCGGTTAGCAATCAGCCCCAGCATTTT
>TRBJ2-3|TRBV7-9|TRBD1|-
CASSGRQGILTDTQYF
TGTGCCAGCAGCGGGCGACAGGGGATACTCACAGATACGCAGTATTTT
>TRBJ2-4|TRBV5-4|-|-
CASSFWGAAKNIQYF
TGTGCCAGCAGCTTTTGGGGAGCAGCCAAAAACATTCAGTACTTC
>TRBJ2-7|TRBV28|TRBD1|-
CASSPHPGQGHYEQYF
TGTGCCAGCAGCCCCCACCCGGGACAGGGTCATTACGAGCAGTACTTC
>TRBJ1-2|TRBV28|-|few
CASSLIRTEGTF
TGTGCCAGCAGTTTGATTAGGACAGAGGGCACCTTC
>TRBJ1-2|TRBV29-1|-|-
CSALDSNYGYTF
TGCAGCGCCCTGGACAGCAACTATGGCTACACCTTC
>TRBJ1-2|TRBV6-5|-|-
CASSPRRGSSYGYTF
TGTGCCAGCAGTCCACGCCGGGGGAGTAGCTATGGCTACACCTTC
>TRBJ2-1|TRBV25-1|TRBD2|-
CASSANSGGIAYNEQFF
TGTGCCAGCAGTGCCAATAGCGGGGGCATCGCCTACAATGAGCAGTTCTTC
>TRBJ2-1|TRBV6-5|TRBD1|-
CASRGQDYNEQFF
TGTGCCAGCAGAGGACAGGATTACAATGAGCAGTTCTTC
>TRBJ1-6|TRBV9|-|-
CASSVDAQVRDSPLHF
TGTGCCAGCAGCGTAGACGCTCAGGTCAGGGATTCACCCCTCCACTTT
>TRBJ1-1|TRBV6-1|-|-
CASSEAGGSEAFF
TGTGCCAGCAGTGAAGCAGGAGGGTCTGAAGCTTTCTTT
>TRBJ1-2|TRBV19|TRBD1|-
CASTIDRGRNGYTF
TGTGCCAGTACAATTGACAGGGGACGGAATGGCTACACCTTC